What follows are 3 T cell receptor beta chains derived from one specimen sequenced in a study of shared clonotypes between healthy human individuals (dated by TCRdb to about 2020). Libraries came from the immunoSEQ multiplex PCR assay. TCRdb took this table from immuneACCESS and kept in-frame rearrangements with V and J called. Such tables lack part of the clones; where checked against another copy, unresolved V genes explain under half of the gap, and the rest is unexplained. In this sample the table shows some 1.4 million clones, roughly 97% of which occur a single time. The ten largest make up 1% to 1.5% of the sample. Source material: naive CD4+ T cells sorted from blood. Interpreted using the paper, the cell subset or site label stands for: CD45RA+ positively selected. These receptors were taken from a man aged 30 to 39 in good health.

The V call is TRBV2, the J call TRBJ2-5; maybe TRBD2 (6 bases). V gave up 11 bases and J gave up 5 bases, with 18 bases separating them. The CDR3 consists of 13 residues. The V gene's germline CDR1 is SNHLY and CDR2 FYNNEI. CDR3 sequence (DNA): TGTGCCGGGGGACCAGGGAGGAGCGAGACCCAGTACTTC. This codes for CAGGPGRSETQYF.

The CDR3, as DNA: TGTGCCAGCAGCCCCAGACTAGCGGGAGCATCCGGGGAGCTGTTTTTT. Protein sequence: CASSPRLAGASGELFF. The chain carries TRBV14 and TRBJ2-2; 12 bases are a match to TRBD2. Trimming removed 4 bases from V and 6 bases from J; junction bases left unmatched: 6. CDR3 length: 16 amino acids. Germline CDR1 and CDR2: SGHDN and FVKESK.

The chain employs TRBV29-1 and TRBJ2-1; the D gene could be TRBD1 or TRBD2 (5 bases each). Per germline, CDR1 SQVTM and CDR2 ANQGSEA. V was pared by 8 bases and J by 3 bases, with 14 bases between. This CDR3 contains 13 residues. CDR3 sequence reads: CSTRDGFYNEQFF. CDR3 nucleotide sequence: TGCAGCACTCGGGACGGCTTCTACAATGAGCAGTTCTTC.